The sequence of this T cell receptor beta chain was determined in a study of T cell changes during pregnancy in multiple sclerosis. TCRdb's table, derived via immunoSEQ multiplex PCR, lists solely in-frame clones and lacks some. Of about 75,000 clones in the sample, just over 90% were seen once. The germline V gene has CDR1 MNHNS and CDR2 SASEGT. The J segment lost 5 bases and the V segment lost 5 bases, leaving 3 bases of the junction unmatched. The CDR3 contains 13 residues. In this sample, this clone turned up once. The chain combines TRBV6-1 with TRBJ1-1; TRBD1 aligns across 9 bases. The clonotype was recovered from a female donor with multiple sclerosis, enrolled in a pregnancy study. Sequencing was performed on CD4+ T cells from peripheral blood mononuclear cells, taken before pregnancy. This CDR3 is CASSKDRGTEAFF. The CDR3, as DNA: TGTGCCAGCAGTAAGGACAGGGGAACTGAAGCTTTCTTT.